This T cell receptor (beta chain) is from a study of shared clonotypes between healthy human individuals. CDR1 SGHAT and CDR2 FQNNGV come from the germline V gene. The CDR3 sequence is 14 residues long. Trimming cost V 5 bases and J 2 bases, with 11 bases left between them. TCRdb keeps only in-frame clones here, not all; method: immunoSEQ multiplex PCR. The repertoire has about 730,000 clones, over 55% of them found once; the top ten carry about 1.7%. The receptor was derived from a woman aged 25-40 years in good health. The rearrangement links TRBV11-2 to TRBJ2-3; D may be TRBD1 or TRBD2 (5 bases each). The sample taken for sequencing was memory CD4+ T cells sorted from blood. Regarding subset: CD45RA-negative fraction. The CDR3 loop reads CASSRKGPTDTQYF. The DNA of the CDR3 is TGTGCCAGCAGCCGTAAGGGACCCACAGATACGCAGTATTTT. Together with reference TRBV11-2 and TRBJ2-3, the CDR3 gives the full variable domain: EAGVAQSPRYKIIEKRQSVAFWCNPISGHATLYWYQQILGQGPKLLIQFQNNGVVDDSQLPKDRFSAERLKGVDSTLKIQPAKLEDSAVYLCASSRKGPTDTQYFGPGTRLTVL.